This T cell receptor beta chain was captured in a study of blood T cells in healthy people across ages. This CDR3 contains 16 residues. The germline gives CDR1 KGHSH, CDR2 LQKENI. With 6 bases removed from V and 1 base from J, the gap between germline ends came to 18 bases. Study-level findings and limits: The CMV status of each donor remained undetermined, and this could have confounded shifts in expanded clonotypes. Percentage of naive T cells showed a strong correlation with TCR beta diversity. Both higher diversity and more naive CD4+ cells marked long-lived donors when set against aged donors.

A J-beta primer mix and a sample-barcoded 5' primer were used in a second PCR of roughly 6 to 11 cycles. A template-switch adaptor containing 12 random nucleotides labeled each cDNA molecule. Each CDR3 protein gets one entry after TCRdb re-called the 5' RACE reads with MiXCR. The data contain hundreds of thousands of distinct CDR3 sequences, about 20% of them singletons. This clonotype was detected only a few times. Its antigen is as yet unknown. This sequence joins TRBV18 and TRBJ2-5; tentatively, D is TRBD1 or TRBD2 (6 bases each). Specimen: blood. The sequence was obtained from a man between 65 and 85 years old in good health. The CDR3 coding sequence is TGTGCCAGCTCCCTAAATAAAGGGGGAGGCCAAGAGACCCAGTACTTC. This gives the protein CASSLNKGGGQETQYF.